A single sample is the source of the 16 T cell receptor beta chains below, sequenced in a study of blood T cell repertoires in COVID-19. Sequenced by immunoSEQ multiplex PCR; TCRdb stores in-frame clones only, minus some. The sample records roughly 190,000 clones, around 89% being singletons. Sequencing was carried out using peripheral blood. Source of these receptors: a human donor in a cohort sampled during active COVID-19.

The CDR3 loop is CASSSSADSSGNTIYF. The CDR3 DNA reads as TGTGCCAGCAGCTCTAGCGCCGACAGCTCTGGAAACACCATATATTTT. The chain is built from TRBV7-2 and TRBJ1-3; TRBD1 might be the D (5 bases). Looked up from germline, CDR1 is SGHTA and CDR2 is FQGNSA. V was pared by 4 bases and J by 0 bases, with 13 bases between. CDR3 length equals 16 residues.

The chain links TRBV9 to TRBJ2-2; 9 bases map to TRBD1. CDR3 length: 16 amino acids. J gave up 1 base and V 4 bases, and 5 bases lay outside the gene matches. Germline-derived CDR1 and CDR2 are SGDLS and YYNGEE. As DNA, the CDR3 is TGTGCCAGCAGCCGGGACAGGGCCCTGAACACCGGGGAGCTGTTTTTT. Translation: CASSRDRALNTGELFF.

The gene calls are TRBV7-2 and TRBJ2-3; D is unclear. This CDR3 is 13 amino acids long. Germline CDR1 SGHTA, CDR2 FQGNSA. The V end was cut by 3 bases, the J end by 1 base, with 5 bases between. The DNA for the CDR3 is TGTGCCAGCAGCTTTACAGGCACAGATACGCAGTATTTT. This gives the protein CASSFTGTDTQYF.

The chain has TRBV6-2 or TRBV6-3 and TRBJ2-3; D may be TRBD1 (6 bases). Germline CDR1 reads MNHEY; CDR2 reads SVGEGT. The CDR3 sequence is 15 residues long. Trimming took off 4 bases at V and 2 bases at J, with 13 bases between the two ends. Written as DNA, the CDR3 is TGTGCCAGCAGTTTGGGACAAACCTCCACAGATACGCAGTATTTT. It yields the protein CASSLGQTSTDTQYF.

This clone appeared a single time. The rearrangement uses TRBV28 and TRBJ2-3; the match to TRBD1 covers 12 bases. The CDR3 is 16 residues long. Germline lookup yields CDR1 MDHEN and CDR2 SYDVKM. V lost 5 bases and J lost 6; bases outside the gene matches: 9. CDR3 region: CASSNTGQGAGDTQYF. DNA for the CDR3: TGTGCCAGCAGTAACACGGGACAGGGGGCTGGCGATACGCAGTATTTT.

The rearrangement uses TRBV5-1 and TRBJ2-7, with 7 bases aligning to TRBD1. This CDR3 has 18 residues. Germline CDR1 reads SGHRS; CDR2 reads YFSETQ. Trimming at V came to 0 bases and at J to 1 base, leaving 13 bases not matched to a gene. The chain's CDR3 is CASSLGTGILPPSYEQYF. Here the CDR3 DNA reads TGCGCCAGCAGCTTGGGGACAGGTATTCTTCCCCCATCCTACGAGCAGTACTTC.

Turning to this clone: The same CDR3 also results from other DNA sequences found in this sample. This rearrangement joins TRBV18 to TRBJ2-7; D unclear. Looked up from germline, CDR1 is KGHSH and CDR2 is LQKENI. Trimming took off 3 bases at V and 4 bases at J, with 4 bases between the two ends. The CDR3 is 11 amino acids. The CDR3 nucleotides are TGTGCCAGCTCACCTAATTACGAGCAGTACTTC. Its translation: CASSPNYEQYF. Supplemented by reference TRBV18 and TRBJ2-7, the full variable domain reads NAGVMQNPRHLVRRRGQEARLRCSPMKGHSHVYWYRQLPEEGLKFMVYLQKENIIDESGMPKERFSAEFPKEGPSILRIQQVVRGDSAAYFCASSPNYEQYFGPGTRLTVT.

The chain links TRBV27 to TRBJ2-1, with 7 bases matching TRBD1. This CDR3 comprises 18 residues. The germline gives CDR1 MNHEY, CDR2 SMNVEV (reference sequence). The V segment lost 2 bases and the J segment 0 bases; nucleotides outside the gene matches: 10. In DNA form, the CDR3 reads TGTGCCAGCAGTTTAGGTCGAAGGGGGCTGAGCTCCTACAATGAGCAGTTCTTC. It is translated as CASSLGRRGLSSYNEQFF.

CDR3 protein: CASTLTGVSGYTF. CDR3 coding DNA: TGTGCCAGCACTCTCACAGGGGTATCTGGCTACACCTTC. The rearrangement joins TRBV12-3 or TRBV12-4 to TRBJ1-2; 7 bases are a match to TRBD1. The CDR3 has 13 residues. Trimming at V came to 7 bases and at J to 7 bases, leaving 9 bases not matched to a gene.

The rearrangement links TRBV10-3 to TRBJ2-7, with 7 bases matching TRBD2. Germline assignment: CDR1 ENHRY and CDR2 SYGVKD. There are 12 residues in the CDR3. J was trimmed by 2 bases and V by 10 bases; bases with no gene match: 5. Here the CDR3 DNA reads TGTGCCACCGGGGGGACTACCTACGAGCAGTACTTC. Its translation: CATGGTTYEQYF.

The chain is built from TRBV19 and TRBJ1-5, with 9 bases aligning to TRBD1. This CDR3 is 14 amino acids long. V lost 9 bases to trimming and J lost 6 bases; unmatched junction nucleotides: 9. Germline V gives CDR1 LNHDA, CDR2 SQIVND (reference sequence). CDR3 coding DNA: TGTGCCAGCGAAGACAGGGGGGTAGCTCAGCCCCAGCATTTT. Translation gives CASEDRGVAQPQHF. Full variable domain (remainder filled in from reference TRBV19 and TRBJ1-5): DGGITQSPKYLFRKEGQNVTLSCEQNLNHDAMYWYRQDPGQGLRLIYYSQIVNDFQKGDIAEGYSVSREKKESFPLTVTSAQKNPTAFYLCASEDRGVAQPQHFGDGTRLSIL.

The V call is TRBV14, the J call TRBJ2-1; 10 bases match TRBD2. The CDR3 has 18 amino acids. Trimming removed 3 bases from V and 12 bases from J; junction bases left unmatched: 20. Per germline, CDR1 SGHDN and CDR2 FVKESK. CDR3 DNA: TGTGCCAGCAGCCAGGGGGGACTAGCGCCTCCACCACCCCTAGCGCAGTTCTTC. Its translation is CASSQGGLAPPPPLAQFF.

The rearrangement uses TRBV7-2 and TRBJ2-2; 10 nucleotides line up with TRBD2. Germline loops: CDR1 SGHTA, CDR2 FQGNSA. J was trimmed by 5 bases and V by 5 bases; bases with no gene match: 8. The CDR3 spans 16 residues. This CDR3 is CASSPTSGRATGELFF. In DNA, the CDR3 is TGTGCCAGCAGCCCCACCAGCGGGAGGGCGACCGGGGAGCTGTTTTTT.

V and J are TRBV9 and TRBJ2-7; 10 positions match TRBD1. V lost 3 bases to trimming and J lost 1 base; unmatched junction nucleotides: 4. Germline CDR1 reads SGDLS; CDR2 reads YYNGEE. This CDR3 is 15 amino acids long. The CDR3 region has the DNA TGTGCCAGCAGCGCCGGGACAGGGGCATCCTACGAGCAGTACTTC. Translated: CASSAGTGASYEQYF. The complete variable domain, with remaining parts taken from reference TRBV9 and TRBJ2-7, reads DSGVTQTPKHLITATGQRVTLRCSPRSGDLSVYWYQQSLDQGLQFLIQYYNGEERAKGNILERFSAQQFPDLHSELNLSSLELGDSALYFCASSAGTGASYEQYFGPGTRLTVT.

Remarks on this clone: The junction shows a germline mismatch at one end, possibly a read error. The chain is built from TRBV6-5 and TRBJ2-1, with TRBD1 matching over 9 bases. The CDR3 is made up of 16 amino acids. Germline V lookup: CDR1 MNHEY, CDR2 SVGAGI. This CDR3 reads CASSYSPGQGGNEQFF. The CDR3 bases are TGTGCCAGCAGCTACTCCCCGGGACAGGGAGGCAATGAGCAGTTCTTC.

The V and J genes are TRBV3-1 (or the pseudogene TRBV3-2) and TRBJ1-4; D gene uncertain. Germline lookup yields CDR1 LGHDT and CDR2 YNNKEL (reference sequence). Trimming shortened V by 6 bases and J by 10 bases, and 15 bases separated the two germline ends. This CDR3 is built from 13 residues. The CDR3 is CASRLTSEGKLFF. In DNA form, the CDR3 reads TGTGCCAGCAGGCTGACGTCGGAGGGAAAACTGTTTTTT.